The source of this T cell receptor beta chain is a study of T cell repertoires in cytomegalovirus infection. TCRdb reprocessed the reads with MiXCR, giving one entry per CDR3 protein. The data show roughly 920,000 distinct CDR3 sequences, approximately 31% seen once. The germline V gene has CDR1 MNHGY and CDR2 SAAAGT. The V segment lost 3 bases and the J segment 4 bases; nucleotides outside the gene matches: 4. CDR3 length: 15 amino acids. This clonotype was detected only a few times. The target antigen is unknown. The gene calls are TRBV6-8 and TRBJ2-3; 10 bases align to TRBD2. The sample in question was cultured CD8+ T cells from PBMCs, obtained from culture after CMV antigen stimulation. The TCR originated in a human donor in good health (CMV status not recorded). Some clones in this sample may be carry-over from other donors' samples. The CDR3, as DNA: TGTGCCAGCAGTTATACTAGCGGGGTATCAGATACGCAGTATTTT. Its protein product is CASSYTSGVSDTQYF.